The rows below give T cell receptor beta chains drawn from one sample of a study of technical replicates of blood from a few donors. Clones were sequenced by immunoSEQ multiplex PCR, and TCRdb holds only the in-frame ones, with some missing. Of some 80,000 clones listed, 85% to 95% are singletons. Material: T cells isolated from PBMCs. The origin of the receptors is a human donor in good health. The CDR3 runs from the conserved cysteine through the conserved F or W. A D gene is named only where the DNA matches it firmly. Rows may omit the clone size; those that give it use once, few, many or a size class.

V	D	J	length	size	CDR3	DNA
TRBV6-5	TRBD1	TRBJ2-3	16	.	CASSFRGGYGADTQYF	TGTGCCAGCAGTTTTAGAGGGGGCTATGGGGCAGATACGCAGTATTTT
TRBV10-1	TRBD2	TRBJ2-7	14	.	CASSEGTGGYEQYF	TGCGCCAGCAGTGAAGGTACGGGAGGCTACGAGCAGTACTTC
TRBV30	.	TRBJ1-1	14	.	CAWSAGIGNTEAFF	TGTGCCTGGAGCGCAGGTATTGGGAACACTGAAGCTTTCTTT
TRBV15	.	TRBJ1-5	16	.	CATSREPGPSDQPQHF	TGTGCCACCAGCAGAGAGCCAGGGCCCTCTGATCAGCCCCAGCATTTT
TRBV19	TRBD1	TRBJ2-7	14	.	CASRDSFEGAEQYF	TGTGCCAGTAGAGATTCTTTCGAGGGGGCCGAGCAGTACTTC
TRBV7-9	.	TRBJ2-7	14	.	CASSLGGRSYEQYF	TGTGCCAGCAGCTTAGGAGGCCGATCGTACGAGCAGTACTTC
TRBV11-3	.	TRBJ2-1	15	.	CASSPQGLSYNEQFF	TGTGCCAGCAGCCCGCAGGGGCTCTCCTACAATGAGCAGTTCTTC
TRBV7-3	.	TRBJ1-1	13	few	CASSLNRETEAFF	TGTGCCAGCAGCTTAAACAGGGAAACTGAAGCTTTCTTT
TRBV6-5	.	TRBJ2-7	14	once	CASTPSFSRDEQYF	TGTGCCAGCACCCCCTCGTTCAGCAGGGACGAGCAGTACTTC
TRBV28	.	TRBJ2-3	16	.	CASSFPESLDTDTQYF	TGTGCCAGCAGTTTCCCGGAGTCCCTCGACACAGATACGCAGTATTTT
TRBV14	TRBD2	TRBJ2-7	14	.	CASSQGTSGYEQYF	TGTGCCAGCAGCCAAGGGACTAGCGGCTACGAGCAGTACTTC
TRBV9	.	TRBJ1-1	14	.	CASSVEVLGTEAFF	TGTGCCAGCAGCGTTGAGGTTCTCGGCACTGAAGCTTTCTTT
TRBV7-9	TRBD2	TRBJ2-2	17	.	CASSLVGTSGRTGELFF	TGTGCCAGCAGCTTAGTCGGGACTAGCGGGAGGACCGGGGAGCTGTTTTTT
TRBV25-1	.	TRBJ2-1	15	.	CASSDRGRGYNEQFF	TGTGCCAGCAGTGACAGGGGCAGAGGATACAATGAGCAGTTCTTC
TRBV6-5	.	TRBJ1-1	16	.	CASSYFKGVQRTEAFF	TGTGCCAGCAGTTACTTCAAGGGGGTTCAGAGGACTGAAGCTTTCTTT
TRBV4-2	TRBD1	TRBJ1-2	14	.	CASSQDDRAYGYTF	TGTGCCAGCAGCCAAGATGACAGGGCCTATGGCTACACCTTC
TRBV6-6	.	TRBJ1-1	14	.	CASSYSVEYTEAFF	TGTGCCAGCAGTTACTCGGTCGAGTACACTGAAGCTTTCTTT
TRBV2	.	TRBJ2-5	14	.	CASSEQGSVETQYF	TGTGCCAGCAGTGAACAGGGATCGGTAGAGACCCAGTACTTC
TRBV27	TRBD2	TRBJ2-1	13	.	CASSRTSGNEQFF	TGTGCCAGCAGTAGGACTAGCGGGAATGAGCAGTTCTTC
TRBV2	.	TRBJ1-1	13	once	CASSEGGNTEAFF	TGTGCCAGCAGTGAAGGCGGGAACACTGAAGCTTTCTTT
TRBV27	TRBD1	TRBJ2-7	15	.	CASSSGTGVSYEQYF	TGTGCCAGCAGTTCCGGGACAGGAGTCTCCTACGAGCAGTACTTC
TRBV28	TRBD1	TRBJ2-1	15	.	CASSPDRGTDNEQFF	TGTGCCAGCAGCCCCGACAGGGGGACTGACAATGAGCAGTTCTTC
TRBV4-2	.	TRBJ1-1	15	.	CASSQADRENTEAFF	TGTGCCAGCAGCCAAGCGGACAGAGAAAACACTGAAGCTTTCTTT
TRBV27	TRBD1	TRBJ2-7	12	.	CASGTGAYEQYF	TGTGCCAGCGGGACAGGGGCCTACGAGCAGTACTTC
TRBV4-3	TRBD2	TRBJ2-5	17	.	CASSQDLVASGQETQYF	TGCGCCAGCAGCCAAGATTTGGTGGCTAGCGGGCAAGAGACCCAGTACTTC
TRBV5-1	.	TRBJ2-3	16	.	CASIESWGEGTDTQYF	TGCGCCAGCATAGAGTCCTGGGGAGAGGGCACAGATACGCAGTATTTT
TRBV4-3	.	TRBJ2-7	16	.	CASSQDGRQGSFEQYF	TGCGCCAGCAGCCAAGATGGTAGGCAGGGGAGCTTTGAGCAGTACTTC
TRBV4-3	TRBD2	TRBJ2-7	15	.	CASSQDGGGSFEQYF	TGCGCCAGCAGCCAAGATGGGGGAGGGAGTTTCGAGCAGTACTTC
TRBV5-1	.	TRBJ2-3	16	.	CASSLDGSTPLDTQYF	TGCGCCAGCAGCTTGGACGGGAGTACCCCCCTCGATACGCAGTATTTT
TRBV27	.	TRBJ2-3	13	.	CASSAHSTDTQYF	TGTGCCAGCAGTGCACATAGCACAGATACGCAGTATTTT
TRBV10-3	TRBD1	TRBJ2-7	16	.	CAISEDYGTGVYEQYF	TGTGCCATCAGTGAGGATTACGGGACAGGGGTCTACGAGCAGTACTTC
TRBV27	.	TRBJ2-7	15	.	CASSSTGTSLYEQYF	TGTGCCAGCAGTTCGACTGGTACAAGCCTTTACGAGCAGTACTTC
TRBV4-1	.	TRBJ2-6	16	.	CASSQWESSGANVLTF	TGCGCCAGCAGCCAATGGGAGAGTTCCGGGGCCAACGTCCTGACTTTC
TRBV10-3	.	TRBJ1-2	16	once	CAISEQGKGFNYGYTF	TGTGCCATCAGTGAGCAGGGGAAGGGATTTAACTATGGCTACACCTTC
TRBV19	.	TRBJ1-2	13	.	CASRGREGVGYTF	TGTGCCAGTAGGGGCAGGGAGGGAGTAGGCTACACCTTC
TRBV27	.	TRBJ1-1	13	.	CASSLSRTEKAFF	TGTGCCAGCAGTTTATCCAGGACAGAGAAAGCTTTCTTT
TRBV27	.	TRBJ2-1	13	.	CASSFSSYNEQFF	TGTGCCAGCAGTTTCAGCTCCTACAATGAGCAGTTCTTC
TRBV9	.	TRBJ1-1	13	.	CASSVDPGYQAFF	TGTGCCAGCAGCGTAGACCCAGGATACCAAGCTTTCTTT
TRBV7-2	TRBD1	TRBJ1-3	15	.	CASSWTGEAGNTIYF	TGTGCCAGCAGCTGGACAGGGGAGGCTGGAAACACCATATATTTT
TRBV5-3	TRBD1	TRBJ2-7	17	.	CARSFFGGTGQAYEQYF	TGTGCCAGAAGCTTTTTTGGGGGTACGGGACAGGCCTACGAGCAGTACTTC
TRBV5-1	TRBD1	TRBJ2-1	14	.	CASLRDSSYNEQFF	TGCGCCAGCCTCCGGGACAGCTCCTACAATGAGCAGTTCTTC
TRBV5-4	.	TRBJ1-2	15	.	CASSSQQGDFYGYTF	TGTGCCAGCAGCTCCCAACAGGGAGATTTCTATGGCTACACCTTC
TRBV4-1	.	TRBJ2-3	14	.	CASSQEGRTDTQYF	TGCGCCAGCAGCCAGGAGGGAAGGACAGATACGCAGTATTTT
TRBV7-2	TRBD1	TRBJ1-4	14	.	CAISDREFNEKLFF	TGTGCCATATCGGACAGGGAGTTTAATGAAAAACTGTTTTTT